This TCR beta chain is from a study of early T cells in non-severe SARS-CoV-2 infection. This clonotype occurred many times. CDR3 size: 11 residues. The germline V and J ends were trimmed by 4 bases and 3 bases, with 6 bases remaining between them. Germline loops: CDR1 SQVTM, CDR2 ANQGSEA. TCRdb reprocessed the 5' RACE reads via MiXCR and lists one record per CDR3 protein. The sample has some 91,000 distinct CDR3 sequences, 11% seen once; the top ten hold around 4.8%. The source material was whole blood, sampled at baseline. This TCR came from an adult who was a healthcare worker with PCR-confirmed SARS-CoV-2 infection or an uninfected control (not recorded which). This chain joins TRBV29-1 and TRBJ2-5; D is undetermined. CDR3 in amino acids: CSVVKEETQYF. The CDR3, as DNA: TGCAGCGTTGTGAAGGAAGAGACCCAGTACTTC. Full variable domain (rest looked up from reference TRBV29-1 and TRBJ2-5): SAVISQKPSRDICQRGTSLTIQCQVDSQVTMMFWYRQQPGQSLTLIATANQGSEATYESGFVIDKFPISRPNLTFSTLTVSNMSPEDSSIYLCSVVKEETQYFGPGTRLLVL.